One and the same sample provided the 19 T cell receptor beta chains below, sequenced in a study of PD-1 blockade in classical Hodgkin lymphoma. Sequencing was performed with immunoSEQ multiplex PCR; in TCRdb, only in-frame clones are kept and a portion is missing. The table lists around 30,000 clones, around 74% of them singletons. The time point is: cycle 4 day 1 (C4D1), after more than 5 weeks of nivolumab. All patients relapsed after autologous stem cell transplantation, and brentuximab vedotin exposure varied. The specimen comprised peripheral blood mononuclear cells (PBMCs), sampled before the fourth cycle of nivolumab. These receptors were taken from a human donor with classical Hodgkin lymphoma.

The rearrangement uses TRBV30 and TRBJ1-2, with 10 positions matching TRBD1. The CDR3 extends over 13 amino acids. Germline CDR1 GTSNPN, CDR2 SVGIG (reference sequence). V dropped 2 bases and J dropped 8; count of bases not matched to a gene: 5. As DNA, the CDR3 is TGTGCCTGGAGTCGGGACAGGGGTGGAGGCTACACCTTC. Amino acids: CAWSRDRGGGYTF.

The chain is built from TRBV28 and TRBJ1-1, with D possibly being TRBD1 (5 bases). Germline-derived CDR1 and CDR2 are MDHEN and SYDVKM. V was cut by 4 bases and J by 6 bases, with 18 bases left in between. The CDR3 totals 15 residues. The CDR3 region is CASSYFYRGSAEAFF. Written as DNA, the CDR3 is TGTGCCAGCAGTTATTTCTATCGGGGGAGCGCTGAAGCTTTCTTT.

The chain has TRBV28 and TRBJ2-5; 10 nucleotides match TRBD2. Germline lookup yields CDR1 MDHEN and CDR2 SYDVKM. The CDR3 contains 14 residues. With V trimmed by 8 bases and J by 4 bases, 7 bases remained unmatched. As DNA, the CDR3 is TGTGCCAGCGAGAGCGGGAGGGCCCGAGAGACCCAGTACTTC. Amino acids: CASESGRARETQYF. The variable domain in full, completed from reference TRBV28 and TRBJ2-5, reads DVKVTQSSRYLVKRTGEKVFLECVQDMDHENMFWYRQDPGLGLRLIYFSYDVKMKEKGDIPEGYSVSREKKERFSLILESASTNQTSMYLCASESGRARETQYFGPGTRLLVL.

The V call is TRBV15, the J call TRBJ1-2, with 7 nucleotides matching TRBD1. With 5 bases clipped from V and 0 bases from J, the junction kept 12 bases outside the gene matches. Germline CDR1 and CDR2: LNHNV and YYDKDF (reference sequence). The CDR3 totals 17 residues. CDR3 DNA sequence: TGTGCCACCAGCCCAGGGGGAACAGTAGATCCTAACTATGGCTACACCTTC. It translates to CATSPGGTVDPNYGYTF. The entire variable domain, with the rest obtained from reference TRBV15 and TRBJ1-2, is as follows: DAMVIQNPRYQVTQFGKPVTLSCSQTLNHNVMYWYQQKSSQAPKLLFHYYDKDFNNEADTPDNFQSRRPNTSFCFLDIRSPGLGDTAMYLCATSPGGTVDPNYGYTFGSGTRLTVV.

The CDR3 nucleotides are TGTGCCAGCACCCCTACCGGGACAGGCTATGGCTACACCTTC. This gives the protein CASTPTGTGYGYTF. J is TRBJ1-2 and V is TRBV11-2, with 8 bases matching TRBD1. Looked up from germline, CDR1 is SGHAT and CDR2 is FQNNGV. The CDR3 length is 14 residues. The ends lost 7 bases at V and 4 bases at J; junction bases unmatched: 8. Variable domain in full (rest from reference TRBV11-2 and TRBJ1-2): EAGVAQSPRYKIIEKRQSVAFWCNPISGHATLYWYQQILGQGPKLLIQFQNNGVVDDSQLPKDRFSAERLKGVDSTLKIQPAKLEDSAVYLCASTPTGTGYGYTFGSGTRLTVV.

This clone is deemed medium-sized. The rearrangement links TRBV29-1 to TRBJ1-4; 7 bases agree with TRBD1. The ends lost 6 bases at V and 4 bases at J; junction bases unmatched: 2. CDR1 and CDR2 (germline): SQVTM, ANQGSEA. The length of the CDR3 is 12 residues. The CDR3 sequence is CSVRQGNEKLFF. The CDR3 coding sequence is TGCAGCGTACGACAGGGTAATGAAAAACTGTTTTTT.

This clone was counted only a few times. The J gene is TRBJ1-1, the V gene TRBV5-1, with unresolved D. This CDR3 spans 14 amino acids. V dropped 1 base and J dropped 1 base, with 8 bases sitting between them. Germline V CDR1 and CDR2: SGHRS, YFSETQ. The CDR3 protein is CASSLRWGNTEAFF. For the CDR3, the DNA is TGCGCCAGCAGCTTGAGGTGGGGGAACACTGAAGCTTTCTTT.

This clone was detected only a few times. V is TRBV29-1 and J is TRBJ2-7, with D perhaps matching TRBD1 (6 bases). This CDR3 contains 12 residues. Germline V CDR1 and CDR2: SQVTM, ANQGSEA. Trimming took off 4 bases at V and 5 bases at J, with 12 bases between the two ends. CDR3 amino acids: CSVAGVVHEQYF. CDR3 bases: TGCAGCGTTGCAGGGGTTGTCCACGAGCAGTACTTC.

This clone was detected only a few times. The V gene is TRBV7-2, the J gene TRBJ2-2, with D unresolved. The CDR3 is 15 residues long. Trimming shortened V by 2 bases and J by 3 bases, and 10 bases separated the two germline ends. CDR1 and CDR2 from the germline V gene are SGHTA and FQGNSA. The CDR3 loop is CASSLWVEDTGELFF. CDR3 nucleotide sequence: TGTGCCAGCAGCTTATGGGTTGAGGACACCGGGGAGCTGTTTTTT.

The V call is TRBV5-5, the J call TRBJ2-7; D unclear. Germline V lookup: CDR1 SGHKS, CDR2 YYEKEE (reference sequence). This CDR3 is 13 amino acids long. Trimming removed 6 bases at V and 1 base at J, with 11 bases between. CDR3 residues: CASNFEPSYEQYF. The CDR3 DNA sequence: TGTGCCAGCAACTTCGAACCTTCCTACGAGCAGTACTTC. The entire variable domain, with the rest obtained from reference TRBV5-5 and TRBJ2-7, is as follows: DAGVTQSPTHLIKTRGQQVTLRCSPISGHKSVSWYQQVLGQGPQFIFQYYEKEERGRGNFPDRFSARQFPNYSSELNVNALLLGDSALYLCASNFEPSYEQYFGPGTRLTVT.

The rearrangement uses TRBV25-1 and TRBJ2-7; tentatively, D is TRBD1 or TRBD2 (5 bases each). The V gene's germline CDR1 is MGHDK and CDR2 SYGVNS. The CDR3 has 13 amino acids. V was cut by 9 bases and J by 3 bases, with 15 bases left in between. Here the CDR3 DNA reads TGTGCCAGTAGGGACCAGGACCGCTACGAGCAGTACTTC. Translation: CASRDQDRYEQYF.

The CDR3 sequence is CASSPLDRSDNEQFF. CDR3 DNA: TGTGCCAGCAGCCCCCTTGACAGGAGTGACAATGAGCAGTTCTTC. This chain links TRBV11-3 with TRBJ2-1; TRBD1 might be the D (6 bases). Deletions cut 5 bases from V and 5 bases from J, with 16 bases between. The CDR3 runs to 15 residues. Germline CDR1 is SGHNT and CDR2 is YENEEA. Full variable domain (remainder filled in from reference TRBV11-3 and TRBJ2-1): EAGVVQSPRYKIIEKKQPVAFWCNPISGHNTLYWYLQNLGQGPELLIRYENEEAVDDSQLPKDRFSAERLKGVDSTLKIQPAELGDSAVYLCASSPLDRSDNEQFFGPGTRLTVL.

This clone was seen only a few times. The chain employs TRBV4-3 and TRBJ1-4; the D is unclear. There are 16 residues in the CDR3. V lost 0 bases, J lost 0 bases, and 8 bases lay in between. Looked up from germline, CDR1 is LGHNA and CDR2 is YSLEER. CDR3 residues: CASSQDRQATNEKLFF. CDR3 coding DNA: TGCGCCAGCAGCCAAGATCGGCAAGCAACTAATGAAAAACTGTTTTTT.

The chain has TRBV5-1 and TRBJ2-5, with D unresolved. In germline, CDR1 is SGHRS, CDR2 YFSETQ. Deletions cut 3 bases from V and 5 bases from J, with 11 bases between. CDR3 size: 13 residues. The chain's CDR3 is CASSSQPLETQYF. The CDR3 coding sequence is TGCGCCAGCAGCTCTCAGCCACTCGAGACCCAGTACTTC.

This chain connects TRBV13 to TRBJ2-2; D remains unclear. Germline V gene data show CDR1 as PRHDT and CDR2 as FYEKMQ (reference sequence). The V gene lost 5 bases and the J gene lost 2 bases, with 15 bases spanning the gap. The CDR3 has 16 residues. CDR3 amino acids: CASSPRLQDNTGELFF. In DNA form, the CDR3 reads TGTGCCAGCAGCCCGCGGCTGCAGGATAACACCGGGGAGCTGTTTTTT.

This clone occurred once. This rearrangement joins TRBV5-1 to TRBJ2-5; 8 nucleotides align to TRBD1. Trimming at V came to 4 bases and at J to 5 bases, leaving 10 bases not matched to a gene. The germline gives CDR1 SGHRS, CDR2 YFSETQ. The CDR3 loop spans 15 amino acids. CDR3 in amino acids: CASSRTGGSGETQYF. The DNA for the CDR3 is TGCGCCAGCAGCAGAACAGGGGGGAGCGGGGAGACCCAGTACTTC.

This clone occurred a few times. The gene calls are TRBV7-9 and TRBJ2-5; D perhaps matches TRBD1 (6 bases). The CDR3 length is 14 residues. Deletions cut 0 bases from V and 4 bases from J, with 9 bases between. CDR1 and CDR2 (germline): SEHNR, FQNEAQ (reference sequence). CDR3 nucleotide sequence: TGTGCCAGCAGCTTAGCGCGAGGGGGAGAGACCCAGTACTTC. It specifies CASSLARGGETQYF. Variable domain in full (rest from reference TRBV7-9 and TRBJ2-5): DTGVSQNPRHKITKRGQNVTFRCDPISEHNRLYWYRQTLGQGPEFLTYFQNEAQLEKSRLLSDRFSAERPKGSFSTLEIQRTEQGDSAMYLCASSLARGGETQYFGPGTRLLVL.

CDR3: CASSRLGAEQYF. For the CDR3, the DNA is TGTGCCAGCAGTCGTTTGGGGGCAGAGCAGTACTTC. The chain employs TRBV6-5 and TRBJ2-7; TRBD1 might be the D (6 bases). CDR3 length: 12 residues. Deletions cut 5 bases from V and 7 bases from J, with 12 bases between. CDR1 and CDR2 from the germline V gene are MNHEY and SVGAGI.

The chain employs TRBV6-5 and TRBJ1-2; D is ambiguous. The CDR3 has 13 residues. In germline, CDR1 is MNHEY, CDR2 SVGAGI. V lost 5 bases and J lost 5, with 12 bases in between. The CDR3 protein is CASSERPLYGYTF. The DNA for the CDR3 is TGTGCCAGCAGTGAAAGACCTTTATATGGCTACACCTTC.